Below are 32 T cell receptor beta chains sequenced from a single sample in a study of control samples from healthy donors and cancer patients. The repertoire was sequenced with immunoSEQ multiplex PCR; TCRdb's copy has only in-frame clones and lacks some. The table includes roughly 99,000 clones, roughly 78% detected once. Sequenced: blood. Receptors originate from a man aged 60 to 75 in good health.

The rearrangement uses TRBV12-3 or TRBV12-4 and TRBJ1-4; D is undetermined. V lost 1 base and J 6 bases, leaving 6 bases between the germline ends. This CDR3 comprises 13 residues. The CDR3 is CASSLGEHEKLFF. CDR3 nucleotide sequence: TGTGCCAGCAGTTTAGGGGAACATGAAAAACTGTTTTTT.

J is TRBJ1-1 and V is TRBV24-1; 7 bases are shared with TRBD1. The CDR3 loop spans 12 amino acids. V trimming: 4 bases; J trimming: 8 bases; junction bases outside the gene matches: 3. Germline CDR1 and CDR2: KGHDR and SFDVKD. Here the CDR3 DNA reads TGTGCCACCAGTGAGCGACAGGGCGAAGCTTTCTTT. Encoded protein: CATSERQGEAFF.

The rearrangement joins TRBV5-1 to TRBJ2-3; D is ambiguous. The CDR3 spans 13 residues. V lost 0 bases and J 2 bases, leaving 4 bases between the germline ends. The germline V gene encodes CDR1 SGHRS and CDR2 YFSETQ. The CDR3 is CASSLDITDTQYF. In DNA form, the CDR3 reads TGCGCCAGCAGCTTGGACATCACAGATACGCAGTATTTT.

The rearrangement uses TRBV30 and TRBJ2-3; D gene ambiguous. CDR3 length: 13 amino acids. CDR1 and CDR2 from the germline V gene are GTSNPN and SVGIG (reference sequence). The germline V and J ends were trimmed by 0 bases and 2 bases, with 6 bases remaining between them. The CDR3 sequence: CAWSVQDTDTQYF. For the CDR3, the DNA is TGTGCCTGGAGTGTCCAAGACACAGATACGCAGTATTTT.

The V and J genes are TRBV15 and TRBJ2-1; tentatively, D is TRBD2 (6 bases). V lost 7 bases, J lost 9 bases, and 25 bases lay in between. Per the germline V gene, CDR1 is LNHNV and CDR2 is YYDKDF (reference sequence). The CDR3 runs 16 residues. The CDR3 region is CATTQEWRGEIPEQFF. The CDR3 nucleotides read TGTGCCACCACGCAAGAGTGGAGGGGCGAGATCCCTGAGCAGTTCTTC.

The genes are TRBV2 and TRBJ2-7; D remains unclear. Germline V gene sequence: CDR1 SNHLY, CDR2 FYNNEI. V dropped 4 bases and J dropped 3 bases, with 4 bases sitting between them. The CDR3 sequence is 11 residues long. The CDR3 region is CASSGYYEQYF. DNA of the CDR3: TGTGCCAGCAGTGGATACTACGAGCAGTACTTC.

This chain connects TRBV10-1 to TRBJ1-1, with a tentative D call TRBD1 (6 bases). The CDR3 is made up of 15 amino acids. V was trimmed by 8 bases and J by 10 bases, leaving 26 bases between them. CDR1 is WNHNN, CDR2 SYGVQD, per germline (reference sequence). In nucleotides, the CDR3 is TGCGCCAGCGGGGCGGACAGTAAGGGGCTAAACCGAGCTTTCTTT. Its translation is CASGADSKGLNRAFF.

CDR3 DNA: TGCGCCAGCAGTTCGGGACAGGGGGCCTACGAGCAGTACTTC. Residues: CASSSGQGAYEQYF. The chain joins TRBV5-1 to TRBJ2-7; 11 nucleotides agree with TRBD1. This CDR3 region has 14 residues. V shed 5 bases and J 2 bases; nucleotides not matched to a gene: 3. Germline V gene data show CDR1 as SGHRS and CDR2 as YFSETQ.

The V gene is TRBV7-9, the J gene TRBJ2-3; possible D gene TRBD2, 5 bases. Germline CDR1 SEHNR, CDR2 FQNEAQ (reference sequence). Trimming took off 4 bases at V and 4 bases at J, with 15 bases between the two ends. The CDR3 is made up of 15 amino acids. CDR3 nucleotides: TGTGCCAGCAGCTCGGGCAGTGGAGGAGCAGATACGCAGTATTTT. Translation: CASSSGSGGADTQYF.

V and J are TRBV5-4 and TRBJ1-2, with no clear D. This CDR3 is built from 14 residues. Per the germline V gene, CDR1 is SGHNT and CDR2 is YYREEE (reference sequence). V lost 0 bases, J lost 4 bases, and 10 bases lay in between. In DNA, the CDR3 is TGTGCCAGCAGCTTGGACGGGGAGTCCTATGGCTACACCTTC. Its protein is CASSLDGESYGYTF. The full variable domain, completed using reference TRBV5-4 and TRBJ1-2, is ETGVTQSPTHLIKTRGQQVTLRCSSQSGHNTVSWYQQALGQGPQFIFQYYREEENGRGNFPPRFSGLQFPNYSSELNVNALELDDSALYLCASSLDGESYGYTFGSGTRLTVV.

V usage is TRBV7-8 and J usage is TRBJ2-5; D ambiguous. V lost 1 base and J 5 bases, leaving 11 bases between the germline ends. The germline V gene has CDR1 SGHVS and CDR2 FQNEAQ. The CDR3 consists of 14 residues. Here the CDR3 reads CASSLGRFGETQYF. The CDR3 DNA is TGTGCCAGCAGCTTAGGCCGGTTTGGGGAGACCCAGTACTTC.

The chain carries TRBV27 and TRBJ2-2; D remains unclear. The CDR3 runs to 13 residues. Germline V gene sequence: CDR1 MNHEY, CDR2 SMNVEV (reference sequence). The V and J ends lost 5 bases and 4 bases respectively, with 8 bases between them. CDR3 region: CASSQRFTGELFF. DNA of the CDR3: TGTGCCAGCAGTCAAAGGTTCACCGGGGAGCTGTTTTTT.

This chain connects TRBV19 to TRBJ2-3, with D tentatively TRBD1 or TRBD2 (7 bases each). V dropped 5 bases and J dropped 10 bases, with 22 bases sitting between them. Germline CDR1 LNHDA, CDR2 SQIVND (reference sequence). The CDR3 covers 15 residues. For the CDR3, the DNA is TGTGCCAGTAGTGCTGACAGGGCCGGGAGGTTGGCGCAGTATTTT. This encodes CASSADRAGRLAQYF.

V usage is TRBV28 and J usage is TRBJ2-7; 8 bases agree with TRBD1. V was pared by 3 bases and J by 9 bases, with 4 bases of the junction left unmatched. The V gene's germline CDR1 is MDHEN and CDR2 SYDVKM. CDR3 length: 12 residues. The CDR3 sequence: CASSLTGVVQYF. The CDR3 DNA reads as TGTGCCAGCAGTTTGACAGGGGTGGTGCAGTACTTC.

The chain recombines TRBV5-1 with TRBJ2-5; TRBD2 might be the D (5 bases). This CDR3 is 14 amino acids long. The V gene lost 4 bases and the J gene lost 5 bases, with 15 bases spanning the gap. Germline CDR1 and CDR2: SGHRS and YFSETQ. CDR3 DNA: TGCGCCAGCAGCCTGATGGGCGGGTTCGAGACCCAGTACTTC. It is translated as CASSLMGGFETQYF.

V gene TRBV5-1 combines with J gene TRBJ2-7; D might be TRBD1 or TRBD2, each matching 5 bases. With 4 bases removed from V and 2 bases from J, the gap between germline ends came to 19 bases. The CDR3 extends over 16 amino acids. Looked up from germline, CDR1 is SGHRS and CDR2 is YFSETQ. CDR3 DNA: TGCGCCAGCAGCCCGGACGGGGCCAGGACCCCCTACGAGCAGTACTTC. It encodes CASSPDGARTPYEQYF.

The J gene is TRBJ1-6, the V gene TRBV11-2; TRBD1 agrees at 8 bases. V dropped 1 base and J dropped 8; count of bases not matched to a gene: 7. Germline CDR1 is SGHAT and CDR2 is FQNNGV. The CDR3 runs to 16 residues. In nucleotides, the CDR3 is TGTGCCAGCAGCTTAGTTCCTCAGGGGGCCTATTCACCCCTCCACTTT. It specifies CASSLVPQGAYSPLHF.

Only a few counts were recorded for this clone. The rearrangement uses TRBV5-1 and TRBJ1-1; 7 nucleotides match TRBD1. Germline assignment: CDR1 SGHRS and CDR2 YFSETQ. V gave up 0 bases and J gave up 4 bases; unmatched junction bases: 6. This CDR3 has 15 amino acids. CDR3 sequence (DNA): TGCGCCAGCAGCTTGGGTCTGGGACAGATCACTGAAGCTTTCTTT. It encodes CASSLGLGQITEAFF.

The chain has TRBV6-4 and TRBJ2-1, with D perhaps TRBD2 (6 bases). The V end lost 3 bases, the J end lost 6 bases, and 15 bases lay between the germline ends. The CDR3 has 15 amino acids. Germline V gene data show CDR1 as MRHNA and CDR2 as SNTAGT. CDR3 residues: CASSEGGTLPNEQFF. The DNA for the CDR3 is TGTGCCAGCAGTGAAGGCGGGACTTTACCCAATGAGCAGTTCTTC.

This sequence joins TRBV5-1 and TRBJ1-1; D is unresolved. Germline-derived CDR1 and CDR2 are SGHRS and YFSETQ. Between the trimmed V and J ends, which lost 4 bases and 0 bases, there was a span of 16 bases. This CDR3 contains 16 residues. The CDR3 DNA follows: TGCGCCAGCAGCGCCGAAGGCGGGCTCGTGAACACTGAAGCTTTCTTT. It is translated as CASSAEGGLVNTEAFF.

The chain has TRBV19 and TRBJ1-5, with D possibly matching TRBD1 (5 bases). The germline CDR1 and CDR2 sequences are LNHDA and SQIVND (reference sequence). Trimming pared 11 bases from V and 4 bases from J, leaving 15 bases between. The CDR3 length is 13 residues. CDR3 bases: TGTGCCTCCGGGACGGGAGGTAATCAGCCCCAGCATTTT. This codes for CASGTGGNQPQHF.

This chain uses TRBV4-1 with TRBJ1-6; 8 nucleotides align to TRBD1. The CDR3 contains 16 residues. The J segment lost 5 bases and the V segment lost 2 bases, leaving 5 bases of the junction unmatched. Looked up from germline, CDR1 is MGHRA and CDR2 is YSYEKL. The chain's CDR3 is CASSQPYRGNNSPLHF. In nucleotides, the CDR3 is TGCGCCAGCAGCCAACCTTACAGGGGGAATAATTCACCCCTCCACTTT.

The chain carries TRBV7-6 and TRBJ2-5; weak D call: TRBD1 (5 bases). CDR1 is SGHVS and CDR2 is FNYEAQ in the germline V gene. The ends were cut back, 6 bases at V and 5 bases at J, with 13 bases in the middle. There are 13 residues in the CDR3. The CDR3 bases are TGTGCCAGCAGGAAAGGGGTAGGGGAGACCCAGTACTTC. Residues: CASRKGVGETQYF. Full variable domain (remainder filled in from reference TRBV7-6 and TRBJ2-5): GAGVSQSPRYKVTKRGQDVALRCDPISGHVSLYWYRQALGQGPEFLTYFNYEAQQDKSGLPNDRFSAERPEGSISTLTIQRTEQRDSAMYRCASRKGVGETQYFGPGTRLLVL.

This chain joins TRBV5-1 and TRBJ2-1, with D perhaps TRBD2 (5 bases). CDR3 size: 16 residues. Germline V lookup: CDR1 SGHRS, CDR2 YFSETQ. With 4 bases removed from V and 3 bases from J, the gap between germline ends came to 17 bases. The CDR3 sequence is CASSALREMSYNEQFF. The DNA for the CDR3 is TGCGCCAGCAGCGCCCTCCGGGAAATGAGCTACAATGAGCAGTTCTTC.

There are a few counts of this clone. J is TRBJ2-7 and V is TRBV28, with 7 bases fitting TRBD2. The CDR3 length is 14 residues. Per germline, CDR1 MDHEN and CDR2 SYDVKM. With V trimmed by 5 bases and J by 7 bases, 11 bases remained unmatched. The CDR3: CASSAPLEAGEQYF. CDR3 nucleotides: TGTGCCAGCAGTGCTCCCCTGGAAGCGGGAGAGCAGTACTTC.

The chain combines TRBV19 with TRBJ1-5; D uncertain. V lost 3 bases and J 2 bases, leaving 8 bases between the germline ends. Germline CDR1 is LNHDA and CDR2 is SQIVND (reference sequence). The CDR3 spans 14 residues. CDR3 amino acids: CASSILVGNQPQHF. The CDR3 DNA sequence: TGTGCCAGTAGTATCCTCGTCGGCAATCAGCCCCAGCATTTT.

This rearrangement joins TRBV5-1 to TRBJ2-3; 9 bases align to TRBD2. CDR3 length equals 16 residues. Germline CDR1 reads SGHRS; CDR2 reads YFSETQ. J gave up 6 bases and V 2 bases, and 10 bases lay outside the gene matches. The CDR3, as DNA: TGCGCCAGCAGCTTAAGCCTAGCGGGGCGTTCGGATACGCAGTATTTT. This sequence encodes CASSLSLAGRSDTQYF.

The chain joins TRBV5-5 to TRBJ2-7; D may be TRBD2 (5 bases). The V gene lost 4 bases and the J gene lost 0 bases, with 8 bases spanning the gap. This CDR3 comprises 13 residues. Germline values: CDR1 SGHKS, CDR2 YYEKEE (reference sequence). The CDR3 reads CASSDGGSYEQYF. The CDR3 bases are TGTGCCAGCAGCGATGGAGGCTCCTACGAGCAGTACTTC.

The rearrangement joins TRBV6-5 to TRBJ1-1, with a possible D match to TRBD1 (6 bases). The CDR3 extends over 13 amino acids. Trimming removed 7 bases at V and 4 bases at J, with 13 bases between. Germline V gene data show CDR1 as MNHEY and CDR2 as SVGAGI. This chain's CDR3 is CASTEPGVTEAFF. CDR3 bases: TGTGCCAGCACCGAACCAGGGGTCACTGAAGCTTTCTTT.

J is TRBJ2-1 and V is TRBV30; TRBD2 matches at 13 bases. This CDR3 contains 16 residues. The germline CDR1 and CDR2 sequences are GTSNPN and SVGIG (reference sequence). The trim removed 3 bases at V and 8 bases at J, leaving 10 bases unmatched. The DNA of the CDR3 is TGTGCCTGGAGCCTCTCCCGGACTAGCGGGGGCGATGAGCAGTTCTTC. Its translation is CAWSLSRTSGGDEQFF.

The count of this clone is one. This rearrangement joins TRBV5-6 to TRBJ2-4, with D possibly matching TRBD2 (7 bases). The CDR3 has 14 residues. The germline V gene encodes CDR1 SGHDT and CDR2 YYEEEE. V was pared by 0 bases and J by 8 bases, with 12 bases between. The CDR3 reads CASSLVGGGDIQYF. For the CDR3, the DNA is TGTGCCAGCAGCTTGGTAGGGGGAGGGGACATTCAGTACTTC.

The chain employs TRBV6-6 and TRBJ2-1; a possible D gene is TRBD1 (7 bases). CDR3 length: 16 residues. V was shortened by 0 bases and J by 6 bases, with 15 bases between the two germline ends. From germline, CDR1 is MNHNY and CDR2 SVGAGI (reference sequence). CDR3 in amino acids: CASSYSGAGGGNEQFF. The CDR3 DNA reads TGTGCCAGCAGTTACTCTGGGGCAGGGGGAGGCAATGAGCAGTTCTTC.